A single sample is the source of the 28 T cell receptor beta chains below, sequenced in a study of cytomegalovirus exposure and HLA in healthy donors. Both 60 Vbeta primers and 13 Jbeta primers went into the PCR. TCRdb keeps only in-frame clones here, not all; method: immunoSEQ multiplex PCR. The profile covers about 140,000 clones, with roughly four fifths appearing a single time and approximately 1.3% taken by the ten largest. The material sequenced was PBMCs. Receptors were obtained from a man aged 25 to 40 in good health and CMV-seropositive.

This chain uses TRBV28 with TRBJ1-5; TRBD1 agrees at 7 bases. Per the germline V gene, CDR1 is MDHEN and CDR2 is SYDVKM. CDR3 length: 13 amino acids. Trimming took 10 bases from V and 2 from J; bases not matched to a gene: 5. CDR3 sequence (DNA): TGTGCCATCCGGACAGGCGGCAATCAGCCCCAGCATTTT. This translates into CAIRTGGNQPQHF. Filled out from reference TRBV28 and TRBJ1-5, the complete variable domain reads DVKVTQSSRYLVKRTGEKVFLECVQDMDHENMFWYRQDPGLGLRLIYFSYDVKMKEKGDIPEGYSVSREKKERFSLILESASTNQTSMYLCAIRTGGNQPQHFGDGTRLSIL.

The genes are TRBV5-1 and TRBJ1-1; 7 nucleotides align to TRBD1. The CDR3 loop spans 15 amino acids. Germline V lookup: CDR1 SGHRS, CDR2 YFSETQ. V shed 4 bases and J 1 base; nucleotides not matched to a gene: 7. The CDR3 DNA reads as TGCGCCAGCAGCCCGACGACAGGGACGAACACTGAAGCTTTCTTT. This sequence encodes CASSPTTGTNTEAFF.

The V and J genes are TRBV27 and TRBJ1-2; the D gene is possibly TRBD1 (5 bases). Trimming removed 5 bases from V and 1 base from J, with 14 bases in between. Germline values: CDR1 MNHEY, CDR2 SMNVEV (reference sequence). The CDR3 spans 15 residues. The CDR3 DNA reads TGTGCCAGCAGTCCACGTCAGGGACTTAACTATGGCTACACCTTC. Its protein is CASSPRQGLNYGYTF.

This clone has a single count. This sequence joins TRBV9 and TRBJ2-3, with D perhaps matching TRBD2 (6 bases). The CDR3 is 14 residues long. Deletions cut 3 bases from V and 0 bases from J, with 8 bases between. The germline CDR1 and CDR2 sequences are SGDLS and YYNGEE. This chain's CDR3 is CASSGGLSTDTQYF. CDR3 coding DNA: TGTGCCAGCAGCGGGGGACTGAGCACAGATACGCAGTATTTT.

This chain connects TRBV28 to TRBJ2-4, with 9 bases identical to TRBD1. Germline V gene lookup returns CDR1 MDHEN and CDR2 SYDVKM. V was pared by 3 bases and J by 6 bases, with 12 bases of the junction left unmatched. This CDR3 has 17 residues. CDR3 sequence: CASSFMGGQGGGNIQYF. In DNA form, the CDR3 reads TGTGCCAGCAGTTTTATGGGGGGACAGGGCGGGGGAAACATTCAGTACTTC. The full variable domain, rest sourced from reference TRBV28 and TRBJ2-4, is DVKVTQSSRYLVKRTGEKVFLECVQDMDHENMFWYRQDPGLGLRLIYFSYDVKMKEKGDIPEGYSVSREKKERFSLILESASTNQTSMYLCASSFMGGQGGGNIQYFGAGTRLSVL.

This sequence joins TRBV7-2 and TRBJ2-1; D perhaps matches TRBD2 (7 bases). The germline gives CDR1 SGHTA, CDR2 FQGNSA. The CDR3 runs 16 residues. Trimming shortened V by 3 bases and J by 5 bases, and 17 bases separated the two germline ends. The CDR3 is CASSLGGGGPDNEQFF. Here the CDR3 DNA reads TGTGCCAGCAGCTTGGGGGGCGGGGGCCCAGACAATGAGCAGTTCTTC.

This chain joins TRBV13 and TRBJ1-1; the D is unclear. Per germline, CDR1 PRHDT and CDR2 FYEKMQ (reference sequence). Trimming took off 1 base at V and 1 base at J, with 4 bases between the two ends. This CDR3 is built from 13 residues. The chain's CDR3 is CASSLDSNTEAFF. The CDR3 DNA follows: TGTGCCAGCAGCTTAGACTCGAACACTGAAGCTTTCTTT.

The V call is TRBV6-4, the J call TRBJ2-2, with D perhaps TRBD2 (7 bases). The CDR3 spans 16 residues. Per the germline V gene, CDR1 is MRHNA and CDR2 is SNTAGT. With 5 bases removed from V and 2 bases from J, the gap between germline ends came to 15 bases. The CDR3 bases are TGTGCCAGCAGTTCTCAGGGAGGGGGTAACACCGGGGAGCTGTTTTTT. Translated, it gives CASSSQGGGNTGELFF.

Comment on this clone: The identical CDR3 is also encoded by other nucleotide sequences in the sample. This rearrangement joins TRBV6-1 to TRBJ2-7; 11 nucleotides agree with TRBD1. The length of the CDR3 is 14 residues. Germline assignment: CDR1 MNHNS and CDR2 SASEGT. Trimming took 7 bases from V and 1 from J; bases not matched to a gene: 3. The CDR3 DNA reads as TGTGCCAGCACTGGGGACAGGGGGTCCTACGAGCAGTACTTC. This codes for CASTGDRGSYEQYF.

The chain combines TRBV6-5 with TRBJ1-6; 8 positions match TRBD1. With 5 bases clipped from V and 5 bases from J, the junction kept 5 bases outside the gene matches. This CDR3 is 15 amino acids long. From germline, CDR1 is MNHEY and CDR2 SVGAGI. DNA for the CDR3: TGTGCCAGCAGTCCTCCGACAGGGGATAATTCACCCCTCCACTTT. Amino acid sequence: CASSPPTGDNSPLHF.

The genes are TRBV30 and TRBJ2-5; D remains ambiguous. In germline, CDR1 is GTSNPN, CDR2 SVGIG (reference sequence). Trimming pared 0 bases from V and 2 bases from J, leaving 19 bases between. The CDR3 covers 17 residues. This chain's CDR3 is CAWSVRVSSNPQETQYF. As DNA, the CDR3 is TGTGCCTGGAGTGTACGGGTTAGCTCCAACCCTCAAGAGACCCAGTACTTC.

This clone was observed a handful of times. This sequence joins TRBV7-7 and TRBJ2-7; D may be TRBD2 (5 bases). Germline lookup yields CDR1 SSHAT and CDR2 FNYEAQ (reference sequence). Between the trimmed V and J ends, which lost 5 bases and 2 bases, there was a span of 10 bases. The CDR3 loop spans 13 amino acids. The CDR3, as DNA: TGTGCCAGCAGCGAGGGCCCTACCTACGAGCAGTACTTC. Protein product: CASSEGPTYEQYF.

In the case of this clone: At one boundary the junction diverges from the germline segment, which might be a read error. This chain uses TRBV7-7 with TRBJ2-5; 7 bases match TRBD2. Germline CDR1 SSHAT, CDR2 FNYEAQ (reference sequence). The CDR3 runs to 14 residues. The CDR3 nucleotides are TGTGCTAGCAGCCCCAGACTAGCCGAAGAGACCCAGTACTTC. Its translation: CASSPRLAEETQYF.

V and J are TRBV4-1 and TRBJ1-3; perhaps TRBD1 as D (6 bases). Trimming stripped 1 base from V and 4 bases from J, with 17 bases between. The CDR3 has 17 amino acids. CDR1 MGHRA and CDR2 YSYEKL come from the germline V gene. The CDR3: CASSQGQAANRGNTIYF. The CDR3 nucleotides are TGCGCCAGCAGCCAAGGACAGGCAGCTAACCGCGGAAACACCATATATTTT.

The CDR3 bases are TGTGCCAGCAGTTCTCAGGCCACCTCTGGAAACACCATATATTTT. Translated: CASSSQATSGNTIYF. V gene TRBV28 combines with J gene TRBJ1-3, with D uncertain. Trimming stripped 4 bases from V and 0 bases from J, with 10 bases between. The CDR3 extends over 15 amino acids. CDR1 and CDR2 from the germline V gene are MDHEN and SYDVKM.

The V and J genes are TRBV6-5 and TRBJ2-2, with TRBD1 matching 7 bases. CDR1 and CDR2 from the germline V gene are MNHEY and SVGAGI. Trimming took 6 bases from V and 0 from J; bases not matched to a gene: 4. The CDR3 length is 15 residues. For the CDR3, the DNA is TGTGCCAGCAGACCGACAGGGTCGAACACCGGGGAGCTGTTTTTT. Translating gives CASRPTGSNTGELFF.

The chain has TRBV5-6 and TRBJ1-5, with a tentative D call TRBD1 (5 bases). The ends were cut back, 0 bases at V and 0 bases at J, with 7 bases in the middle. The length of the CDR3 is 15 residues. The germline V gene has CDR1 SGHDT and CDR2 YYEEEE. CDR3 in amino acids: CASSLGQYSNQPQHF. Written as DNA, the CDR3 is TGTGCCAGCAGCTTGGGACAGTATAGCAATCAGCCCCAGCATTTT.

The V call is TRBV2, the J call TRBJ1-2; 7 positions agree with TRBD1. The trim removed 5 bases at V and 8 bases at J, leaving 5 bases unmatched. This CDR3 is 12 amino acids long. CDR1 SNHLY and CDR2 FYNNEI come from the germline V gene. CDR3 region: CASSRQGTGYTF. The CDR3 DNA reads as TGTGCCAGCAGTCGACAGGGTACGGGCTACACCTTC.

To note about this clone: An end of the junction does not agree with germline; a read error may underlie this. The chain has TRBV7-3 and TRBJ2-5, with D possibly being TRBD2 (6 bases). This CDR3 has 15 residues. Germline-derived CDR1 and CDR2 are SGHTA and FQGTGA. Here the CDR3 reads CSSSPPRRDQETQYF. CDR3 in DNA: TGTTCCAGCAGCCCCCCCCGGAGGGACCAAGAGACCCAGTACTTC.

The chain recombines TRBV6-5 with TRBJ1-2; no clear D gene. The CDR3 has 16 amino acids. V was pared by 0 bases and J by 5 bases, with 16 bases between. CDR1 MNHEY and CDR2 SVGAGI come from the germline V gene. As DNA, the CDR3 is TGTGCCAGCAGTTACTCGGCCACACCTGTCCCTTATGGCTACACCTTC. This encodes CASSYSATPVPYGYTF.

The chain links TRBV14 to TRBJ1-1; D gene unclear. This CDR3 is built from 14 residues. Germline CDR1 is SGHDN and CDR2 is FVKESK. Trimming cost V 4 bases and J 8 bases, with 17 bases left between them. CDR3 in DNA: TGTGCCAGCAGCCCGATAGGTGTCCAGACAGAAGCTTTCTTT. Protein sequence: CASSPIGVQTEAFF. Combining the CDR3 with reference TRBV14 and TRBJ1-1 gives the whole variable domain EAGVTQFPSHSVIEKGQTVTLRCDPISGHDNLYWYRRVMGKEIKFLLHFVKESKQDESGMPNNRFLAERTGGTYSTLKVQPAELEDSGVYFCASSPIGVQTEAFFGQGTRLTVV.

This rearrangement joins TRBV6-5 to TRBJ2-1; 13 bases map to TRBD2. Germline V CDR1 and CDR2: MNHEY, SVGAGI. This CDR3 spans 16 amino acids. The V gene end was trimmed by 4 bases and the J gene end by 4 bases; junction bases not matched to a gene: 4. The CDR3 sequence: CASSSLGLAGYNEQFF. In DNA, the CDR3 is TGTGCCAGCAGTTCATTGGGACTAGCGGGGTACAATGAGCAGTTCTTC.

This chain uses TRBV4-1 with TRBJ1-3, with D tentatively TRBD1 (5 bases). Trimming left V 2 bases short and J 0 bases short, with 14 bases between. The germline V gene has CDR1 MGHRA and CDR2 YSYEKL. The CDR3 extends over 17 amino acids. CDR3 DNA: TGCGCCAGCAGCCAACTCCTGACAGTCCCCTCTGGAAACACCATATATTTT. Encoded protein: CASSQLLTVPSGNTIYF.

This clone turned up a few times. This chain connects TRBV27 to TRBJ1-1; D might be TRBD1 (5 bases). The CDR3 is made up of 14 amino acids. Trimming pared 7 bases from V and 5 bases from J, leaving 17 bases between. The germline V gene encodes CDR1 MNHEY and CDR2 SMNVEV (reference sequence). CDR3 nucleotide sequence: TGTGCCAGCAATCTCCGAGGTTCAGGGACTGAAGCTTTCTTT. Residues: CASNLRGSGTEAFF.

The CDR3 is CASITSGGHEEQFF. CDR3 sequence (DNA): TGTGCCAGCATCACCTCTGGGGGCCACGAGGAGCAGTTCTTC. This chain uses TRBV6-1 with TRBJ2-1, with D maybe TRBD1 (6 bases). This CDR3 is built from 14 residues. Trimming shortened V by 7 bases and J by 10 bases, and 20 bases separated the two germline ends. CDR1 is MNHNS and CDR2 is SASEGT in the germline V gene.

The gene calls are TRBV28 and TRBJ1-1, with 7 bases matching TRBD1. Per germline, CDR1 MDHEN and CDR2 SYDVKM. This CDR3 is 17 amino acids long. Trimming at V came to 6 bases and at J to 6 bases, leaving 19 bases not matched to a gene. CDR3 coding DNA: TGTGCCAGCAGCCCTAATCAGGGGGGATGGTTTTACGCTGAAGCTTTCTTT. This codes for CASSPNQGGWFYAEAFF.

The V gene is TRBV7-9, the J gene TRBJ1-5, with D unclear. The CDR3 covers 13 residues. Trimming shortened V by 1 base and J by 7 bases, and 8 bases separated the two germline ends. Germline V lookup: CDR1 SEHNR, CDR2 FQNEAQ (reference sequence). The CDR3 reads CASSLGGRQPQHF. Here the CDR3 DNA reads TGTGCCAGCAGCTTAGGAGGGCGGCAGCCCCAGCATTTT.

V usage is TRBV29-1 and J usage is TRBJ2-5, with D perhaps matching TRBD1 (6 bases). CDR3 length: 12 residues. Deletions cut 6 bases from V and 4 bases from J, with 12 bases between. The germline V gene has CDR1 SQVTM and CDR2 ANQGSEA. The DNA of the CDR3 is TGCAGCGTACAGGGCTTAGGAGAGACCCAGTACTTC. This sequence encodes CSVQGLGETQYF. The variable domain in full, completed from reference TRBV29-1 and TRBJ2-5, reads SAVISQKPSRDICQRGTSLTIQCQVDSQVTMMFWYRQQPGQSLTLIATANQGSEATYESGFVIDKFPISRPNLTFSTLTVSNMSPEDSSIYLCSVQGLGETQYFGPGTRLLVL.